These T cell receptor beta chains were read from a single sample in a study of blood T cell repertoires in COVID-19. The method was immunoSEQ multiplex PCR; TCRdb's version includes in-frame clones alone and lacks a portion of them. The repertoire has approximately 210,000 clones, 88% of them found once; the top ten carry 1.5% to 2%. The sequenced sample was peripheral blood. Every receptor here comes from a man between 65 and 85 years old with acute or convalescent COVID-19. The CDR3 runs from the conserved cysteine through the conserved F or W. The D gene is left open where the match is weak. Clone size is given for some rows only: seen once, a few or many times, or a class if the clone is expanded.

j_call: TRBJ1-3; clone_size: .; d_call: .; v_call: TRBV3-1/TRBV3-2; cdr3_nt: TGTGCCAGCAGCCCAGTTCGCTCTGGAAACACCATATATTTT; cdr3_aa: CASSPVRSGNTIYF
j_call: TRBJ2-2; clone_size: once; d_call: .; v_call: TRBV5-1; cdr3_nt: TGCGCCAGCAGCTTGGTTTCAGAGAACACCGGGGAGCTGTTTTTT; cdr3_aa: CASSLVSENTGELFF
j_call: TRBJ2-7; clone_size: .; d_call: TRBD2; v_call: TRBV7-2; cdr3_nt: TGTGCCAGCAGCTTAGACACGGGACTAGCACTTTACGAGCAGTACTTC; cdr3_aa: CASSLDTGLALYEQYF
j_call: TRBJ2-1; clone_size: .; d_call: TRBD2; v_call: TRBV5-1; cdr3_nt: TGCGCCAGCAGCTTAGGGTGGGCTAGCGGAGACAATGAGCAGTTCTTC; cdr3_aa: CASSLGWASGDNEQFF
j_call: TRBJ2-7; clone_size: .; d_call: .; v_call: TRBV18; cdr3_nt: TGTGCCAGCTCATACAGGGACGGCGAGCAGTACTTC; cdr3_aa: CASSYRDGEQYF
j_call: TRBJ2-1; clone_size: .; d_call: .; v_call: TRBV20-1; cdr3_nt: TGCAGTGCTCCCTATTACAATGAGCAGTTCTTC; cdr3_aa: CSAPYYNEQFF
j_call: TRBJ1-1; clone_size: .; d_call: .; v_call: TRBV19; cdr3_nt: TGTGCCAGTAGCGCGTGGGAGAGGAACACTGAAGCTTTCTTT; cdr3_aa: CASSAWERNTEAFF
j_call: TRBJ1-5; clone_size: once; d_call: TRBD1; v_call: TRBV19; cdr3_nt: TGTGCCAGTACCCTCGGGACAGCTCGCAGCAATCAGCCCCAGCATTTT; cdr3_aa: CASTLGTARSNQPQHF
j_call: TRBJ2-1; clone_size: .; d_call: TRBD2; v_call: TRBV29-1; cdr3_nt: TGCAGCGTCTTGGGACTAGCGGGTCTCTCCTACAATGAGCAGTTCTTC; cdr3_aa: CSVLGLAGLSYNEQFF
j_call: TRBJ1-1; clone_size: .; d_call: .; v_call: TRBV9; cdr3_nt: TGTGCCAGCAGCTTCACCCCCCTAGAATCGATGAACACTGAAGCTTTCTTT; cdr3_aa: CASSFTPLESMNTEAFF
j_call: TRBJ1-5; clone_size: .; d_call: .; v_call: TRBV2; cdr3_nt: TGTGCCAGCAGTGATTTGGGGGGGAATCAGCCCCAGCATTTT; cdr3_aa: CASSDLGGNQPQHF
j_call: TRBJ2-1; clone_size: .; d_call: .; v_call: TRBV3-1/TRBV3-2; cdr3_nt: TGTGCCAGCAGCGAAGACGTCCCCAATGAGCAGTTCTTC; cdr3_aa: CASSEDVPNEQFF
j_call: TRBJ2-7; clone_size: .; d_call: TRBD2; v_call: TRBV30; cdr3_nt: TGTGCCTGGACCCAAAAGCGGGAGATCTACGAGCAGTACTTC; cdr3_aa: CAWTQKREIYEQYF
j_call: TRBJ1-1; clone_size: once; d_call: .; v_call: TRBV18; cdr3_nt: TGTGCCAGCTCACCCAGACAAGACACTGAAGCTTTCTTT; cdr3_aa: CASSPRQDTEAFF
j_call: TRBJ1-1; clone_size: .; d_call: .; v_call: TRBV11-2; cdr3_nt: TGTGCCAGCAGCGTTCAAGCGGACACTGAAGCTTTCTTT; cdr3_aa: CASSVQADTEAFF
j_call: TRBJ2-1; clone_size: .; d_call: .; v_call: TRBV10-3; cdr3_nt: TGTGCCATCAGGCAGGGGACCTCCTACAATGAGCAGTTCTTC; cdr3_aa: CAIRQGTSYNEQFF
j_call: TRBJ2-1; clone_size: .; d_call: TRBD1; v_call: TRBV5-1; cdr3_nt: TGCGCCAGCAGCTCAGGGGGCCTCTACAATGAGCAGTTCTTC; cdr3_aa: CASSSGGLYNEQFF
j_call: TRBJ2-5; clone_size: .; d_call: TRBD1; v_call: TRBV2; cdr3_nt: TGTGCCAGCAGTAAGGGACAGCAGGAATGGGCCCAGTACTTC; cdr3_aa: CASSKGQQEWAQYF
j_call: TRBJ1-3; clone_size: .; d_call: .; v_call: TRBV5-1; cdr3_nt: TGCGCCAGCAGCTTGGACAGCTCTCCTGGAAACACCATATATTTT; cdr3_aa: CASSLDSSPGNTIYF
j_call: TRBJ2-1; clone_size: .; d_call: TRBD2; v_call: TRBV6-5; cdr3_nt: TGTGCCATACAAAGTCGGACTAGCGGGCACAATGAGCAGTTCTTC; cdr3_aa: CAIQSRTSGHNEQFF
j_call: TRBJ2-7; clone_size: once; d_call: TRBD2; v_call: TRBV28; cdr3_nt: TGTGCCAGCAGTTTATATGTTAGCGGGAGTCGGCACGAGCAGTACTTC; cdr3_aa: CASSLYVSGSRHEQYF
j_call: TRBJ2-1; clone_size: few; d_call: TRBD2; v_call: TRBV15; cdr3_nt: TGTGCCACCAGCAGAGATGGGGCTAGCGGGATCTACAATGAGCAGTTCTTC; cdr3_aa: CATSRDGASGIYNEQFF
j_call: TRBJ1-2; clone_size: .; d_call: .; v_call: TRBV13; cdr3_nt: TGTGCCAGCAGCTGGAGGAGTAGGTACGGCTACACCTTC; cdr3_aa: CASSWRSRYGYTF
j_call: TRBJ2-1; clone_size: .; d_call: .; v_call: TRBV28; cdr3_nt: TGTGCCAGCGAATCGTTAGCGGATGAGCAGTTCTTC; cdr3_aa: CASESLADEQFF
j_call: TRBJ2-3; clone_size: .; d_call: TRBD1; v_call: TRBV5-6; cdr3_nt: TGTGCCAGCAGCTTGGGGGTTGGACAGGGGGCGACAGATACGCAGTATTTT; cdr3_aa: CASSLGVGQGATDTQYF
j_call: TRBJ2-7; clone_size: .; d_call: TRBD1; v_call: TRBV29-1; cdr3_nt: TGCAGCGTTGTGACCGGGACAGGGTCCTACGAGCAGTACTTC; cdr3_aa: CSVVTGTGSYEQYF
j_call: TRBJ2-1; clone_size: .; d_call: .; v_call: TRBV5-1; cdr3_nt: TGCGCCAGCAGCTTCGACACTTTCAATGAGCAGTTCTTC; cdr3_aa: CASSFDTFNEQFF
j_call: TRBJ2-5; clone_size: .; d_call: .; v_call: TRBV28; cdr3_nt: TGTGCCAGCAGTTTTTCGGTCCAAGAGACCCAGTACTTC; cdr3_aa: CASSFSVQETQYF
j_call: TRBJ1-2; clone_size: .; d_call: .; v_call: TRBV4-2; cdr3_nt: TGTGCCAGCAGCCAAGGTTTGACAGCAAATGGCTACACCTTC; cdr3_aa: CASSQGLTANGYTF